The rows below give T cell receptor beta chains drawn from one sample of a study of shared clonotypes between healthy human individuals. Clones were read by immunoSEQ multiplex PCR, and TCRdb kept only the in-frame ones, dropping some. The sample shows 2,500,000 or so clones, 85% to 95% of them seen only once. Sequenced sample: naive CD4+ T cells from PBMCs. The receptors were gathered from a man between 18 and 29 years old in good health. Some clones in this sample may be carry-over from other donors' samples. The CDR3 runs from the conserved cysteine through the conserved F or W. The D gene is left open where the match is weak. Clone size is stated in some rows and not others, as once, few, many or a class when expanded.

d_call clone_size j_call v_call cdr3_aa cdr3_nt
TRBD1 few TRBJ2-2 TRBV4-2 CASSQAGTANTGELFF TGTGCCAGCAGCCAAGCTGGGACAGCGAACACCGGGGAGCTGTTTTTT
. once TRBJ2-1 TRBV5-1 CASTSITGTNEQFF TGCGCCAGCACCTCGATCACCGGGACCAATGAGCAGTTCTTC
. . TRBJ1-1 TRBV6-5 CASSYLQGVGEAFF TGTGCCAGCAGTTACTTACAGGGTGTGGGAGAAGCTTTCTTT
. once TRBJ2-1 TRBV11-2 CASSSQGYEQFF TGTGCCAGCAGCTCCCAGGGGTATGAGCAGTTCTTC
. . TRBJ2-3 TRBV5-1 CASSLVQGIGTDTQYF TGCGCCAGCAGCTTGGTCCAGGGAATCGGCACAGATACGCAGTATTTT
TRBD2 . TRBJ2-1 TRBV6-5 CASQPGLAGYNEQFF TGTGCCAGCCAGCCGGGACTAGCGGGCTACAATGAGCAGTTCTTC
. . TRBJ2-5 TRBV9 CASTSRGEAKETQYF TGTGCCAGCACCAGTAGGGGGGAGGCAAAAGAGACCCAGTACTTC
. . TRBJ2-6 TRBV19 CASKERNPSGANVLTF TGTGCCAGTAAGGAACGGAACCCCTCTGGGGCCAACGTCCTGACTTTC
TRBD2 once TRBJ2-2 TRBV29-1 CSVGGLARGELFF TGCAGCGTTGGGGGACTAGCAAGGGGGGAGCTGTTTTTT
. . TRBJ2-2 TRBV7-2 CASSLVGTAGNTGELFF TGTGCCAGCAGCTTAGTCGGGACGGCCGGCAACACCGGGGAGCTGTTTTTT
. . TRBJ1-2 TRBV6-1 CASSEARGVGYGYTF TGTGCCAGCAGTGAAGCAAGGGGGGTTGGCTATGGCTACACCTTC
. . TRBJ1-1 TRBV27 CASSLRQNTEAFF TGTGCCAGCAGTTTGCGGCAGAACACTGAAGCTTTCTTT
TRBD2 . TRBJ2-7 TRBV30 CAWSLSSGSNEQYF TGTGCCTGGAGTTTGTCTAGCGGGAGCAACGAGCAGTACTTC
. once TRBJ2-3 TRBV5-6 CASSLTTGSTTDTQYF TGTGCCAGCAGCTTGACCACCGGGAGTACGACAGATACGCAGTATTTT
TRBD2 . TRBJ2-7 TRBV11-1 CASSLRGASGGYEQYF TGTGCCAGCAGCCTCCGCGGGGCCAGCGGGGGGTACGAGCAGTACTTC
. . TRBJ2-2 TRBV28 CASEGGRQNTGELFF TGTGCCAGCGAGGGTGGGCGGCAGAACACCGGGGAGCTGTTTTTT
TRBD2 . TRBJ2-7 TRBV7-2 CASSSQGLAYEQYF TGTGCCAGCAGCTCGCAAGGACTAGCGTACGAGCAGTACTTC
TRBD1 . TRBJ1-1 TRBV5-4 CASSRGQGPLWDTEAFF TGTGCCAGCAGTCGCGGACAGGGGCCGCTTTGGGACACTGAAGCTTTCTTT
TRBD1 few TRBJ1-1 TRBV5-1 CASSQQGSTEAFF TGCGCCAGCAGCCAACAGGGGAGCACTGAAGCTTTCTTT
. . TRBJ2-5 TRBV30 CAWSWGFGLQETQYF TGTGCCTGGAGTTGGGGTTTCGGACTTCAAGAGACCCAGTACTTC
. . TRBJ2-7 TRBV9 CASSVLADSYEQYF TGTGCCAGCAGCGTATTAGCGGACTCCTACGAGCAGTACTTC
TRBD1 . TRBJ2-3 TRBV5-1 CASSFGQDTDTQYF TGCGCCAGCAGCTTCGGACAGGACACAGATACGCAGTATTTT
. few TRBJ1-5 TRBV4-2 CASSRGVGQPQHF TGTGCCAGCAGCCGAGGTGTAGGGCAGCCCCAGCATTTT
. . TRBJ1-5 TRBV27 CASKLGWGNQPQHF TGTGCCAGCAAGCTGGGTTGGGGCAATCAGCCCCAGCATTTT
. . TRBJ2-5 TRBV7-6 CASSLVGTPLKETQYF TGTGCCAGCAGCTTAGTCGGGACTCCCCTTAAAGAGACCCAGTACTTC
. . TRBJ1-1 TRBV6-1 CASSEARGWTEAFF TGTGCCAGCAGTGAAGCACGGGGGTGGACTGAAGCTTTCTTT
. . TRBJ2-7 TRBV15 CATSRRQGPKSYEQYF TGTGCCACCAGCCGCCGGCAAGGACCCAAGTCCTACGAGCAGTACTTC
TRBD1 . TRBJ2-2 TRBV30 CAWSVEPGQLNTGELFF TGTGCCTGGAGTGTCGAACCGGGACAGCTAAACACCGGGGAGCTGTTTTTT
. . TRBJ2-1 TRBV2 CASSENSYNEQFF TGTGCCAGCAGCGAGAACTCCTACAATGAGCAGTTCTTC
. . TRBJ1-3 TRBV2 CASSAEGASSGNTIYF TGTGCCAGCAGTGCTGAGGGCGCCTCCTCTGGAAACACCATATATTTT
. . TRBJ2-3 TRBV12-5 CASGSDRTGRDTDTQYF TGTGCTAGTGGTTCCGACCGGACGGGCAGAGACACAGATACGCAGTATTTT
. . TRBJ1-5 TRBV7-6 CASSLDTGNQPQHF TGTGCCAGCAGCTTAGATACGGGCAATCAGCCCCAGCATTTT
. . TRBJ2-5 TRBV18 CASSLNQQGQETQYF TGTGCCAGCTCACTCAATCAACAGGGCCAAGAGACCCAGTACTTC
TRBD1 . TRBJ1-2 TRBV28 CASSGTGGAYGYTF TGTGCCAGCAGTGGCACAGGGGGCGCCTATGGCTACACCTTC
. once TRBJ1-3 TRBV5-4 CASSFGGRVSGNTIYF TGTGCCAGCAGCTTTGGGGGTAGGGTCTCTGGAAACACCATATATTTT
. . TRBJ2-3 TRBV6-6 CASSYGRASADTQYF TGTGCCAGCAGTTACGGTCGGGCCTCCGCAGATACGCAGTATTTT
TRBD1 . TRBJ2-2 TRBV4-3 CASSPGQGKTGELFF TGCGCCAGCAGCCCCGGACAGGGGAAGACCGGGGAGCTGTTTTTT
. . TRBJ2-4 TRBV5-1 CASSLQSTAAKNIQYF TGCGCCAGCAGCCTCCAGAGTACTGCAGCCAAAAACATTCAGTACTTC
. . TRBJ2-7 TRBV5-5 CASSRDWSSYEQYF TGTGCCAGCAGCAGGGACTGGAGCTCCTACGAGCAGTACTTC